The T cell receptor beta chain under discussion was sequenced for a study of fetal regulatory T cell absence and autoimmunity. The assay was run at survey level. This table comes from immunoSEQ multiplex PCR, and its TCRdb copy is limited to in-frame clones, with some not included. This sample has 85,000 to 100,000 clones, with approximately 79% found just once. Between the trimmed V and J ends, which lost 0 bases and 7 bases, there was a span of 10 bases. Germline values: CDR1 SEHNR, CDR2 FQNEAQ (reference sequence). The CDR3 has 14 residues. Overall study results and limits: Some top pancreas TCR clones were over 80-fold enriched versus cord blood. Cord blood and pancreas showed broadly similar TRB gene family usage.

This clone has a handful of counts. Antigen: not known. The sample taken for sequencing was pancreas tissue. The chain uses TRBV7-9 and TRBJ1-5; D may be TRBD1 (5 bases). This receptor was obtained from a male donor with IPEX syndrome. Written as DNA, the CDR3 is TGTGCCAGCAGCTTAGCAGGGGAGTTGCAGCCCCAGCATTTT. Its translation: CASSLAGELQPQHF.